Presented here are 19 T cell receptor beta chains from one specimen sequenced in a study of human T cells and chemical hapten exposure. TCRdb processed the RACE reads anew with MiXCR; each CDR3 protein has one entry. Counted here are just under 65,000 distinct CDR3 sequences, 9.5% to 11% occurring once; the ten biggest clones make up roughly 2.3%. Time point indicated: patch test 3, about 24 weeks after DPC sensitization. The treatment: therapeutic diphenylcyclopropenone sensitization with weekly scalp DPC. The sample consisted of whole blood, taken in connection with sensitization to the hapten diphenylcyclopropenone (DPC). Source of these receptors: a woman aged 25 to 39 with alopecia areata. Some clones in this sample may be carry-over from other donors' samples.

This clonotype was seen only a few times. This chain connects TRBV11-3 to TRBJ2-7; TRBD1 is a possible D gene (5 bases). Germline lookup yields CDR1 SGHNT and CDR2 YENEEA. The CDR3 runs to 12 residues. Trimming pared 5 bases from V and 5 bases from J, leaving 10 bases between. CDR3 sequence: CASSLQGHEQYF. The DNA of the CDR3 is TGTGCCAGCAGCCTCCAGGGCCACGAGCAGTACTTC.

This clonotype was recorded at least ten times. The chain couples TRBV15 to TRBJ2-3; possibly TRBD1 or TRBD2 for D (5 bases each). The germline CDR1 and CDR2 sequences are LNHNV and YYDKDF (reference sequence). The CDR3 totals 16 residues. V was shortened by 8 bases and J by 2 bases, with 20 bases between the two germline ends. The CDR3 here is CATRGQTGRFTDTQYF. In DNA, the CDR3 is TGTGCCACCCGGGGCCAAACGGGTAGATTCACAGATACGCAGTATTTT.

Only a few counts were recorded for this clonotype. V is TRBV2 and J is TRBJ2-1; possibly TRBD1 for D (5 bases). The length of the CDR3 is 15 residues. Trimming removed 5 bases at V and 6 bases at J, with 17 bases between. The germline V gene has CDR1 SNHLY and CDR2 FYNNEI. CDR3 sequence reads: CASSQQVGISNEQFF. The CDR3 DNA follows: TGTGCCAGCAGTCAACAGGTCGGAATAAGCAATGAGCAGTTCTTC.

In this sample, this clonotype turned up many times. The chain joins TRBV20-1 to TRBJ2-7; 13 bases are a match to TRBD2. Per germline, CDR1 DFQATT and CDR2 SNEGSKA (reference sequence). With V trimmed by 6 bases and J by 2 bases, 4 bases remained unmatched. This CDR3 has 14 amino acids. Here the CDR3 reads CSALGLAGAYEQYF. In DNA form, the CDR3 reads TGCAGTGCCCTCGGACTAGCGGGGGCCTACGAGCAGTACTTC.

This clonotype was observed at least ten times. J is TRBJ1-2 and V is TRBV12-3 or TRBV12-4, with D possibly matching TRBD1 (5 bases). The CDR3 consists of 14 residues. V lost 3 bases and J 4 bases, leaving 12 bases between the germline ends. CDR3 residues: CASSLESGSYGYTF. The CDR3 DNA sequence: TGTGCCAGCAGTTTGGAGTCAGGGTCCTATGGCTACACCTTC.

This clonotype was counted ten times or more. This chain joins TRBV7-2 and TRBJ1-1, with no clear D. V dropped 4 bases and J dropped 1 base, with 7 bases sitting between them. This CDR3 has 13 amino acids. In germline, CDR1 is SGHTA, CDR2 FQGNSA. Here the CDR3 reads CASSSTRNTEAFF. CDR3 nucleotides: TGTGCCAGCAGCTCTACGAGGAACACTGAAGCTTTCTTT. The variable domain in full, with the rest retrieved from reference TRBV7-2 and TRBJ1-1, is GAGVSQSPSNKVTEKGKDVELRCDPISGHTALYWYRQSLGQGLEFLIYFQGNSAPDKSGLPSDRFSAERTGGSVSTLTIQRTQQEDSAVYLCASSSTRNTEAFFGQGTRLTVV.

This clonotype has a count of ten or more. The rearrangement links TRBV30 to TRBJ1-3; D not resolved. This CDR3 spans 13 amino acids. V was trimmed by 3 bases and J by 2 bases, leaving 8 bases between them. The germline V gene encodes CDR1 GTSNPN and CDR2 SVGIG (reference sequence). The CDR3 DNA reads TGTGCCTGGAGAGGTCTCCCTGGAAACACCATATATTTT. It translates to CAWRGLPGNTIYF.

The genes are TRBV20-1 and TRBJ1-5; TRBD1 might be the D (6 bases). The V and J ends lost 5 bases and 3 bases respectively, with 11 bases between them. The CDR3 is 13 amino acids. Germline-derived CDR1 and CDR2 are DFQATT and SNEGSKA (reference sequence). CDR3 nucleotide sequence: TGCAGTGCTCTCGGACAGCCCAATCAGCCCCAGCATTTT. Translated: CSALGQPNQPQHF.

A few counts support this clonotype. The chain joins TRBV9 to TRBJ1-2; 9 bases match TRBD1. Germline assignment: CDR1 SGDLS and CDR2 YYNGEE. This CDR3 region has 14 residues. V dropped 0 bases and J dropped 4; count of bases not matched to a gene: 1. Written as DNA, the CDR3 is TGTGCCAGCAGCGTAGAGGGACAGGGCTATGGCTACACCTTC. Translating gives CASSVEGQGYGYTF.

The genes are TRBV5-6 and TRBJ2-1; possible D gene TRBD2, 5 bases. CDR3 length: 15 residues. The V end lost 0 bases, the J end lost 4 bases, and 11 bases lay between the germline ends. From germline, CDR1 is SGHDT and CDR2 YYEEEE. The CDR3, as DNA: TGTGCCAGCAGCTTGGTAAAGGAGGAATACAATGAGCAGTTCTTC. Residues: CASSLVKEEYNEQFF. Full variable domain (rest looked up from reference TRBV5-6 and TRBJ2-1): DAGVTQSPTHLIKTRGQQVTLRCSPKSGHDTVSWYQQALGQGPQFIFQYYEEEERQRGNFPDRFSGHQFPNYSSELNVNALLLGDSALYLCASSLVKEEYNEQFFGPGTRLTVL.

This rearrangement joins TRBV28 to TRBJ1-1; maybe TRBD1 (6 bases). This CDR3 region has 15 residues. From germline, CDR1 is MDHEN and CDR2 SYDVKM. V lost 8 bases to trimming and J lost 6 bases, with 22 bases between them. CDR3 protein: CASHPSRGRGAEAFF. In DNA form, the CDR3 reads TGTGCCAGCCACCCCTCCAGGGGAAGAGGAGCTGAAGCTTTCTTT.

The J gene is TRBJ2-7, the V gene TRBV4-2; D not resolved. Per germline, CDR1 LGHNA and CDR2 YNFKEQ. The CDR3 contains 15 residues. The V gene lost 8 bases and the J gene lost 1 base, with 18 bases spanning the gap. CDR3 residues: CASARAGGVSYEQYF. CDR3 nucleotides: TGTGCCAGCGCAAGAGCAGGCGGAGTATCCTACGAGCAGTACTTC.

This clonotype was observed a handful of times. The rearrangement links TRBV19 to TRBJ2-2, with D possibly matching TRBD2 (6 bases). V shed 3 bases and J shed 4 bases, with 9 bases lying between them. Germline V CDR1 and CDR2: LNHDA, SQIVND (reference sequence). CDR3 length equals 14 residues. The CDR3 is CASSIPGGTGELFF. As DNA, the CDR3 is TGTGCCAGTAGTATCCCCGGGGGCACCGGGGAGCTGTTTTTT.

This clonotype was detected only a few times. The CDR3 sequence: CASSSLTGEGETQYF. Here the CDR3 DNA reads TGCGCCAGCAGCTCGCTGACAGGGGAAGGAGAGACCCAGTACTTC. V gene TRBV5-1 combines with J gene TRBJ2-5; TRBD1 aligns across 8 bases. Looked up from germline, CDR1 is SGHRS and CDR2 is YFSETQ. This CDR3 comprises 15 residues. The V gene end was trimmed by 3 bases and the J gene end by 4 bases; junction bases not matched to a gene: 8.

In this sample, this clonotype turned up a few times. This chain connects TRBV29-1 to TRBJ1-1; TRBD1 might be the D (5 bases). V shed 4 bases and J shed 0 bases, with 12 bases lying between them. This CDR3 is 14 amino acids long. Germline loops: CDR1 SQVTM, CDR2 ANQGSEA. The CDR3 sequence: CSVGAQALNTEAFF. In DNA, the CDR3 is TGCAGCGTTGGGGCACAGGCCTTGAACACTGAAGCTTTCTTT.

The rearrangement uses TRBV18 and TRBJ2-6; D is unclear. This CDR3 contains 15 residues. Germline V gene lookup returns CDR1 KGHSH and CDR2 LQKENI. V gave up 2 bases and J gave up 4 bases, with 9 bases separating them. CDR3 in amino acids: CASSPEPSGANVLTF. The CDR3 DNA reads TGTGCCAGCTCACCAGAGCCATCCGGGGCCAACGTCCTGACTTTC. Full variable domain (remainder filled in from reference TRBV18 and TRBJ2-6): NAGVMQNPRHLVRRRGQEARLRCSPMKGHSHVYWYRQLPEEGLKFMVYLQKENIIDESGMPKERFSAEFPKEGPSILRIQQVVRGDSAAYFCASSPEPSGANVLTFGAGSRLTVL.

The table lists this clonotype with many counts. The chain combines TRBV9 with TRBJ2-1, with TRBD2 matching 14 bases. Trimming cost V 0 bases and J 3 bases; bases outside gene matches: 11. Germline V gives CDR1 SGDLS, CDR2 YYNGEE. The CDR3 consists of 20 residues. CDR3 in DNA: TGTGCCAGCAGCGTAGGCCCTGGGACTAGCGGGAGTGGGAACTACAATGAGCAGTTCTTC. Protein product: CASSVGPGTSGSGNYNEQFF.

In nucleotides, the CDR3 is TGTGCCAGCAGCAGCCCTAGCGGGGGGCAAGAGACCCAGTACTTC. Its translation: CASSSPSGGQETQYF. The chain uses TRBV28 and TRBJ2-5; TRBD2 aligns across 11 bases. The CDR3 length is 15 residues. Per germline, CDR1 MDHEN and CDR2 SYDVKM. The V and J ends lost 6 bases and 2 bases, in that order; junction bases with no gene match: 5.

The chain employs TRBV20-1 and TRBJ2-7; 7 nucleotides match TRBD1. Germline V gene data show CDR1 as DFQATT and CDR2 as SNEGSKA (reference sequence). Trimming cost V 1 base and J 2 bases; bases outside gene matches: 5. This CDR3 comprises 14 residues. DNA for the CDR3: TGCAGTGCTAGAGGATGGGACAGCCCCTACGAGCAGTACTTC. Translation gives CSARGWDSPYEQYF.